The present entry profiles one T cell receptor (beta chain) with its context. V was shortened by 0 bases and J by 0 bases, with 14 bases between the two germline ends. CDR1 and CDR2 (germline): SGHVS, FNYEAQ. The CDR3 is 17 residues long. Method: immunoSEQ multiplex PCR; TCRdb's copy keeps in-frame clones and lacks some. Of about 46,000 clones listed, roughly nine tenths are singletons. The data derive from a study of OX40 agonist ivuxolimab in advanced cancers. The chain recombines TRBV7-6 with TRBJ2-5, with D perhaps being TRBD1 or TRBD2 (5 bases each). Sequencing used CD4+ or CD8+ T cells sorted from blood, obtained in a trial of the OX40 agonist ivuxolimab. The TCR sequence derives from an adult with an advanced solid tumor such as melanoma, head and neck, liver or kidney cancer. The CDR3 DNA is TGTGCCAGCAGCTTAGCCCTGGGGGACGTGTACCAAGAGACCCAGTACTTC. Translating gives CASSLALGDVYQETQYF. Based on the CDR3 plus reference TRBV7-6 and TRBJ2-5, the full variable domain is GAGVSQSPRYKVTKRGQDVALRCDPISGHVSLYWYRQALGQGPEFLTYFNYEAQQDKSGLPNDRFSAERPEGSISTLTIQRTEQRDSAMYRCASSLALGDVYQETQYFGPGTRLLVL.